Listed below are T cell receptor beta chains from one sample, sequenced in a study of type 1 regulatory T cells. Their antigens remain unidentified. TCRdb redid the calling of the reads with MiXCR, one entry per CDR3 protein. The table lists tens of thousands of distinct CDR3 sequences, roughly half of them singletons. The sequencing sample was made of cultured T cells, either the whole culture or a sorted T cell fraction (not recorded which). Receptors were obtained from a human donor in good health. Both conserved end residues are part of each CDR3. The D gene is left open where the match is weak. The size field is filled for only some rows; it gives once, few, many or a size class.

clone_size: few; d_call: TRBD2; j_call: TRBJ2-7; v_call: TRBV10-3; cdr3_nt: TGTGCCATCAGTGATAGCGGGGGGCGGACCTACGAGCAGTACTTC; cdr3_aa: CAISDSGGRTYEQYF
clone_size: NA; d_call: NA; j_call: TRBJ1-4; v_call: TRBV6-1; cdr3_nt: TGTGCCAGCAGTGATTGGCAAACGTTAATGAGAAAACTGTTTTTT; cdr3_aa: CASSDWQTLMRKLFF
clone_size: once; d_call: NA; j_call: TRBJ1-2; v_call: TRBV12-3/TRBV12-4; cdr3_nt: TGTGCCAGCAGTTTAGCTCAGGGCGGAGGGACTAACTATGGCTACACCTTC; cdr3_aa: CASSLAQGGGTNYGYTF
clone_size: few; d_call: TRBD1; j_call: TRBJ2-7; v_call: TRBV6-5; cdr3_nt: TGTGCCGTCCGGACAGGGGGCAAGTACGAGCAGTACTTC; cdr3_aa: CAVRTGGKYEQYF
clone_size: NA; d_call: NA; j_call: TRBJ2-7; v_call: TRBV6-6; cdr3_nt: TGTGCCAGCAGTGGACGGCTAAGCTCCTACGAGCAGTACTTC; cdr3_aa: CASSGRLSSYEQYF
clone_size: NA; d_call: TRBD1; j_call: TRBJ1-2; v_call: TRBV15; cdr3_nt: TGTGCCACCAGCAGAGCCCAGGGGGGTGCCTATGGCTACACCTTC; cdr3_aa: CATSRAQGGAYGYTF
clone_size: NA; d_call: TRBD1; j_call: TRBJ1-1; v_call: TRBV12-3/TRBV12-4; cdr3_nt: TGTGCCAGCAGTCCTGGGACAGGGTCACCTCTGGGCACTGAAGCTTTCTTT; cdr3_aa: CASSPGTGSPLGTEAFF
clone_size: NA; d_call: NA; j_call: TRBJ1-2; v_call: TRBV2; cdr3_nt: TGTGCCAGCCAGGGACGGTATGGCTACACCTTC; cdr3_aa: CASQGRYGYTF
clone_size: many; d_call: NA; j_call: TRBJ2-5; v_call: TRBV6-2/TRBV6-3; cdr3_nt: TGTGCCAGCAGTTACTACCAAGAGACCCAGTACTTC; cdr3_aa: CASSYYQETQYF
clone_size: NA; d_call: NA; j_call: TRBJ1-5; v_call: TRBV20-1; cdr3_nt: TGCAGTGCTAGAGTCCATAGCAATCAGCCCCAGCATTTT; cdr3_aa: CSARVHSNQPQHF
clone_size: NA; d_call: TRBD1; j_call: TRBJ1-2; v_call: TRBV7-2; cdr3_nt: TGTGCCAGCAGCTTCCGGGACAGGGATGGCTACACCTTC; cdr3_aa: CASSFRDRDGYTF
clone_size: medium-sized; d_call: TRBD2; j_call: TRBJ2-5; v_call: TRBV5-1; cdr3_nt: TGCGCCAGCAGCTTGGCTAGCGGGGGGGAAGAGACCCAGTACTTC; cdr3_aa: CASSLASGGEETQYF
clone_size: few; d_call: TRBD1; j_call: TRBJ2-1; v_call: TRBV6-1; cdr3_nt: TGTGCCAGCAGCAAGGACAGGGGAATGTTCTTC; cdr3_aa: CASSKDRGMFF
clone_size: many; d_call: NA; j_call: TRBJ1-1; v_call: TRBV2; cdr3_nt: TGTGCCAGCACGGGGGAGGGTAACACTGAAGCTTTCTTT; cdr3_aa: CASTGEGNTEAFF
clone_size: NA; d_call: TRBD1; j_call: TRBJ1-3; v_call: TRBV6-5; cdr3_nt: TGTGCCAGCAGAGGACAGGCGGGCGGCACCATATATTTT; cdr3_aa: CASRGQAGGTIYF
clone_size: medium-sized; d_call: TRBD1; j_call: TRBJ1-1; v_call: TRBV12-3/TRBV12-4; cdr3_nt: TGTGCCAGCAGCTCGGGACAGGGAGTATTAGGCACTGAAGCTTTCTTT; cdr3_aa: CASSSGQGVLGTEAFF
clone_size: NA; d_call: NA; j_call: TRBJ1-5; v_call: TRBV12-3/TRBV12-4; cdr3_nt: TGTGCCAGCAGTCCCAAACGACAGGACCTAAGCAATCAGCCCCAGCATTTT; cdr3_aa: CASSPKRQDLSNQPQHF
clone_size: few; d_call: NA; j_call: TRBJ1-1; v_call: TRBV3-1; cdr3_nt: TGTGCCAGCAGCGACGGGACCTCATCAGCTTTCTTT; cdr3_aa: CASSDGTSSAFF
clone_size: once; d_call: TRBD1; j_call: TRBJ2-3; v_call: TRBV7-8; cdr3_nt: TGTGCCAGCAGCTCCAGACAGGGAAAAGATACGCAGTATTTT; cdr3_aa: CASSSRQGKDTQYF
clone_size: NA; d_call: TRBD2; j_call: TRBJ2-1; v_call: TRBV3-1; cdr3_nt: TGTGCCAGCAGCCAGGAGCGGCGGGGGGGGGAGGATGAGCAGTTCTTC; cdr3_aa: CASSQERRGGEDEQFF